A single sample is the source of the 20 T cell receptor beta chains below, sequenced in a study of blood T cell repertoires in COVID-19. TCRdb keeps only in-frame clones here, not all; method: immunoSEQ multiplex PCR. This sample carries 69,000 or so clones, 84% of them seen once, and the ten largest clones take 13%. The sample taken for sequencing was peripheral blood. These TCRs come from a man aged 50 or older with COVID-19, enrolled during active disease.

This clone was seen a single time. V usage is TRBV7-3 and J usage is TRBJ1-6, with 8 bases matching TRBD1. CDR3 size: 15 residues. With 1 base clipped from V and 9 bases from J, the junction kept 5 bases outside the gene matches. The germline gives CDR1 SGHTA, CDR2 FQGTGA. CDR3 region: CASSLNQGASSPLHF. The CDR3 nucleotides are TGTGCCAGCAGCTTAAATCAGGGGGCAAGTTCACCCCTCCACTTT.

This clone has just a few counts. The V and J genes are TRBV4-1 and TRBJ1-1; 8 nucleotides line up with TRBD1. The germline V gene has CDR1 MGHRA and CDR2 YSYEKL. CDR3 length: 16 residues. V dropped 1 base and J dropped 6; count of bases not matched to a gene: 10. The CDR3 nucleotides read TGCGCCAGCAGCCAAGCTCCGGGACAGGAGTACCCTGAAGCTTTCTTT. Its translation: CASSQAPGQEYPEAFF.

The chain combines TRBV5-5 with TRBJ1-5; D is ambiguous. Germline V CDR1 and CDR2: SGHKS, YYEKEE (reference sequence). Trimming took off 0 bases at V and 2 bases at J, with 6 bases between the two ends. This CDR3 region has 14 residues. The DNA for the CDR3 is TGTGCCAGCAGCTTGGAGCCGGGCAATCAGCCCCAGCATTTT. Its translation: CASSLEPGNQPQHF.

The chain is built from TRBV4-1 and TRBJ1-1; D is possibly TRBD1 (5 bases). Trimming shortened V by 4 bases and J by 5 bases, and 23 bases separated the two germline ends. This CDR3 comprises 17 residues. Looked up from germline, CDR1 is MGHRA and CDR2 is YSYEKL. CDR3 region: CASSRTLLGQGTTEAFF. As DNA, the CDR3 is TGCGCCAGCAGCCGAACTCTGTTGGGGCAGGGAACAACTGAAGCTTTCTTT.

The chain uses TRBV3-1 (or the pseudogene TRBV3-2) and TRBJ2-7, with 9 bases identical to TRBD2. The CDR3 totals 14 residues. Germline assignment: CDR1 LGHDT and CDR2 YNNKEL (reference sequence). Germline trimming cut 3 bases from V and 0 bases from J; bases unmatched to any gene: 0. The CDR3 is CASSHSGGSYEQYF. Here the CDR3 DNA reads TGTGCCAGCAGCCATAGCGGGGGCTCCTACGAGCAGTACTTC.

The V call is TRBV11-2, the J call TRBJ2-7, with 7 bases identical to TRBD2. The CDR3 runs to 16 residues. Germline CDR1 and CDR2: SGHAT and FQNNGV. The V and J ends lost 8 bases and 0 bases, in that order; junction bases with no gene match: 13. This CDR3 is CASSPPGGGGSYEQYF. In DNA, the CDR3 is TGTGCCAGCTCCCCCCCGGGCGGGGGAGGCTCCTACGAGCAGTACTTC.

The V gene is TRBV18, the J gene TRBJ1-5; the D is unclear. The CDR3 contains 15 residues. Per germline, CDR1 KGHSH and CDR2 LQKENI. Trimming took 2 bases from V and 0 from J, leaving 8 bases between them. The CDR3 here is CASSPAERSNQPQHF. The CDR3 DNA reads as TGTGCCAGCTCACCAGCGGAACGTAGCAATCAGCCCCAGCATTTT.

The gene calls are TRBV30 and TRBJ1-5, with D possibly being TRBD1 (5 bases). The CDR3 has 13 residues. Trimming shortened V by 0 bases and J by 5 bases, and 8 bases separated the two germline ends. Germline CDR1 and CDR2: GTSNPN and SVGIG (reference sequence). Here the CDR3 reads CAWSVQGDQPQHF. CDR3 DNA sequence: TGTGCCTGGAGTGTACAAGGGGATCAGCCCCAGCATTTT.

The chain recombines TRBV30 with TRBJ1-2, with D possibly being TRBD1 (6 bases). The CDR3 totals 16 residues. V lost 4 bases, J lost 3 bases, and 21 bases lay in between. The germline V gene has CDR1 GTSNPN and CDR2 SVGIG (reference sequence). CDR3 bases: TGTGCCTGGATCCCGATGGGACACCGATACCACTATGGCTACACCTTC. As protein: CAWIPMGHRYHYGYTF.

The chain recombines TRBV7-9 with TRBJ1-4; unclear D gene. V was pared by 5 bases and J by 6 bases, with 19 bases between. This CDR3 is built from 16 residues. CDR1 and CDR2 (germline): SEHNR, FQNEAQ (reference sequence). The chain's CDR3 is CASSELIQFSYEKLFF. CDR3 DNA sequence: TGTGCCAGCAGCGAACTTATACAGTTTAGTTATGAAAAACTGTTTTTT.

The chain recombines TRBV12-5 with TRBJ2-2, with TRBD2 identical over 7 bases. This CDR3 is 15 amino acids long. Trimming at V came to 9 bases and at J to 1 base, leaving 8 bases not matched to a gene. Germline-derived CDR1 and CDR2 are LGHNT and FRNRAP. The CDR3 spells CASEPGTKNTGELFF. The CDR3 nucleotides are TGTGCTAGCGAGCCCGGGACTAAGAACACCGGGGAGCTGTTTTTT.

This clone was seen more than once but under ten times. The rearrangement joins TRBV5-4 to TRBJ2-1, with 8 bases lining up with TRBD2. This CDR3 region has 18 residues. J was trimmed by 4 bases and V by 0 bases; bases with no gene match: 12. The germline CDR1 and CDR2 sequences are SGHNT and YYREEE (reference sequence). The CDR3 DNA sequence: TGTGCCAGCAGCTTGGGCCCCGGGGATAGCGGGGCTTACAATGAGCAGTTCTTC. The encoded protein is CASSLGPGDSGAYNEQFF.

Only one count was recorded for this clone. The rearrangement links TRBV28 to TRBJ1-4, with D perhaps TRBD1 (5 bases). The CDR3 length is 13 residues. Trimming removed 5 bases from V and 7 bases from J, with 11 bases in between. Germline V gene lookup returns CDR1 MDHEN and CDR2 SYDVKM. The CDR3 is CASSGAGPEKLFF. CDR3 nucleotides: TGTGCCAGCAGTGGGGCAGGGCCTGAAAAACTGTTTTTT. The full variable domain, in which reference TRBV28 and TRBJ1-4 provide the parts outside the CDR3, is DVKVTQSSRYLVKRTGEKVFLECVQDMDHENMFWYRQDPGLGLRLIYFSYDVKMKEKGDIPEGYSVSREKKERFSLILESASTNQTSMYLCASSGAGPEKLFFGSGTQLSVL.

This rearrangement joins TRBV7-2 to TRBJ1-4; D not certain. V dropped 5 bases and J dropped 8 bases, with 15 bases sitting between them. This CDR3 has 14 residues. Per germline, CDR1 SGHTA and CDR2 FQGNSA. The CDR3 is CASSPRRFGEKLFF. The CDR3 coding sequence is TGTGCCAGCAGCCCCCGGCGGTTCGGGGAAAAACTGTTTTTT.

The chain is built from TRBV18 and TRBJ1-3, with unresolved D. The V gene's germline CDR1 is KGHSH and CDR2 LQKENI. V dropped 0 bases and J dropped 0 bases, with 12 bases sitting between them. The CDR3 extends over 17 amino acids. In DNA, the CDR3 is TGTGCCAGCTCACCACCGGGCCGGGGAGGCTCTGGAAACACCATATATTTT. Its translation: CASSPPGRGGSGNTIYF.

The V gene is TRBV19, the J gene TRBJ1-6, with 7 positions matching TRBD1. Trimming took 11 bases from V and 7 from J; bases not matched to a gene: 11. There are 14 residues in the CDR3. Germline assignment: CDR1 LNHDA and CDR2 SQIVND (reference sequence). The CDR3 coding sequence is TGTGCCTCAAACCGGGACAGCAAAAATTCACCCCTCCACTTT. Its translation is CASNRDSKNSPLHF. Full variable domain (outside the CDR3, taken from reference TRBV19 and TRBJ1-6): DGGITQSPKYLFRKEGQNVTLSCEQNLNHDAMYWYRQDPGQGLRLIYYSQIVNDFQKGDIAEGYSVSREKKESFPLTVTSAQKNPTAFYLCASNRDSKNSPLHFGNGTRLTVT.

The chain is built from TRBV12-3 or TRBV12-4 and TRBJ2-7; TRBD1 aligns across 7 bases. The V and J ends lost 4 bases and 7 bases, in that order; junction bases with no gene match: 7. CDR3 length equals 13 residues. For the CDR3, the DNA is TGTGCCAGCAGTTCCAGGACAGGAAAAGAGCAGTACTTC. Protein product: CASSSRTGKEQYF.

This chain connects TRBV7-2 to TRBJ2-2; D gene unclear. Germline V CDR1 and CDR2: SGHTA, FQGNSA. The V and J ends lost 4 bases and 6 bases respectively, with 6 bases between them. The CDR3 has 12 amino acids. The CDR3 sequence: CASSWLAGELFF. Written as DNA, the CDR3 is TGTGCCAGCAGCTGGCTGGCCGGGGAGCTGTTTTTT. Full variable domain (rest looked up from reference TRBV7-2 and TRBJ2-2): GAGVSQSPSNKVTEKGKDVELRCDPISGHTALYWYRQSLGQGLEFLIYFQGNSAPDKSGLPSDRFSAERTGGSVSTLTIQRTQQEDSAVYLCASSWLAGELFFGEGSRLTVL.

This chain connects TRBV10-1 to TRBJ2-7; tentative D call: TRBD2 (6 bases). The CDR3 is 14 amino acids. Between the trimmed V and J ends, which lost 2 bases and 1 base, there was a span of 9 bases. Germline assignment: CDR1 WNHNN and CDR2 SYGVQD (reference sequence). CDR3 nucleotides: TGCGCCAGCAGTGAGACTGGGACTTCCTACGAGCAGTACTTC. It codes for CASSETGTSYEQYF.

This chain joins TRBV5-1 and TRBJ2-2; TRBD2 matches at 11 bases. With V trimmed by 3 bases and J by 4 bases, 5 bases remained unmatched. There are 16 residues in the CDR3. Looked up from germline, CDR1 is SGHRS and CDR2 is YFSETQ. The CDR3 sequence: CASSSLTSGVTGELFF. The CDR3 DNA sequence: TGCGCCAGCAGCTCGTTGACTAGCGGGGTCACCGGGGAGCTGTTTTTT.